This TCR beta chain was observed in a study of blood T cell repertoires in COVID-19. Across the study: Donors in the United States, Italy and Spain gave samples during acute or convalescent COVID-19. Sample material is recorded as cDNA or gDNA derived from T cells, B-cell-depleted T cells, or PBMCs.

A Seattle source enrolled patients during active infection and followed them longitudinally. Under the authors' procedure: Scientists estimated how many nucleated cells there were by amplifying reference gene primers. The table came from immunoSEQ multiplex PCR; TCRdb's copy has only in-frame clones and leaves some out. The V and J calls and the clone size are those of that table, but D and trimming were determined from the DNA. The data hold about 180,000 clones, with roughly 78% observed a single time. Germline-derived CDR1 and CDR2 are SGDLS and YYNGEE. Trimming shortened V by 4 bases and J by 4 bases, and 17 bases separated the two germline ends. The CDR3 extends over 15 amino acids.

This chain uses TRBV9 with TRBJ2-5; D is perhaps TRBD2 (6 bases). The specimen was peripheral blood. The sequence derives from a woman aged 55-69 years with COVID-19, enrolled during active disease. The CDR3 DNA follows: TGTGCCAGCAGCCCGAGGGACTCCACGGGAGAGACCCAGTACTTC. Translating it yields CASSPRDSTGETQYF.